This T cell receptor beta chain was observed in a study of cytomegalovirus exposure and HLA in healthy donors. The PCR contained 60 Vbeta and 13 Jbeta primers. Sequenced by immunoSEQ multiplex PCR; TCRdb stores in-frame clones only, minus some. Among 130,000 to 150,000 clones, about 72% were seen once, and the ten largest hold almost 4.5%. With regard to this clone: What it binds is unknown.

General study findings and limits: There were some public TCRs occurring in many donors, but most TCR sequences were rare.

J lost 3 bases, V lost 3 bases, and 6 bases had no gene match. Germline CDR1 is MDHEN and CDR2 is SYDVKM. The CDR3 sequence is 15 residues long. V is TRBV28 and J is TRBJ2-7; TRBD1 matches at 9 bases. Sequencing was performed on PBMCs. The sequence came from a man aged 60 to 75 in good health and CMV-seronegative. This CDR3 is CASSFRGTGIYEQYF. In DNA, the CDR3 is TGTGCCAGCAGTTTTCGGGGGACAGGGATCTACGAGCAGTACTTC. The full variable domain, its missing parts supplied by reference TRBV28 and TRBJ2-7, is DVKVTQSSRYLVKRTGEKVFLECVQDMDHENMFWYRQDPGLGLRLIYFSYDVKMKEKGDIPEGYSVSREKKERFSLILESASTNQTSMYLCASSFRGTGIYEQYFGPGTRLTVT.